Each of the 12 T cell receptor beta chains below was sequenced from the same sample in a study of graft-versus-host responses after intestinal transplantation. The assay was immunoSEQ multiplex PCR, and TCRdb's table has in-frame clones only and misses some. The data show about 96,000 clones, 90% to 95% seen once. Antigens of these TCRs are unknown. The specimen comprised unstimulated CD4+ T cells sorted from spleen or lymph node cells, sampled before intestinal transplant. Every receptor here comes from a human donor who received an intestinal transplant.

This sequence joins TRBV7-8 and TRBJ1-4, with D perhaps matching TRBD1 (5 bases). CDR3 length equals 14 residues. In germline, CDR1 is SGHVS, CDR2 FQNEAQ. V gave up 1 base and J gave up 8 bases, with 11 bases separating them. This chain's CDR3 is CASSLGGWSEKLFF. Written as DNA, the CDR3 is TGTGCCAGCAGCTTAGGGGGCTGGAGCGAAAAACTGTTTTTT. Complete variable domain (other parts from reference TRBV7-8 and TRBJ1-4): GAGVSQSPRYKVAKRGQDVALRCDPISGHVSLFWYQQALGQGPEFLTYFQNEAQLDKSGLPSDRFFAERPEGSVSTLKIQRTQQEDSAVYLCASSLGGWSEKLFFGSGTQLSVL.

The rearrangement links TRBV30 to TRBJ1-5; possible D gene TRBD1, 5 bases. This CDR3 is 14 amino acids long. CDR1 and CDR2 (germline): GTSNPN, SVGIG (reference sequence). Deletions cut 1 base from V and 4 bases from J, with 11 bases between. The CDR3 sequence is CAWSGGAVNQPQHF. CDR3 DNA: TGTGCCTGGAGTGGTGGGGCAGTTAATCAGCCCCAGCATTTT. Looking up the rest from reference TRBV30 and TRBJ1-5 gives the full variable domain: SQTIHQWPATLVQPVGSPLSLECTVEGTSNPNLYWYRQAAGRGLQLLFYSVGIGQISSEVPQNLSASRPQDRQFILSSKKLLLSDSGFYLCAWSGGAVNQPQHFGDGTRLSIL.

The rearrangement uses TRBV6-1 and TRBJ2-7; perhaps TRBD1 as D (8 bases). Trimming removed 7 bases from V and 2 bases from J, with 15 bases in between. This CDR3 comprises 14 residues. Germline-derived CDR1 and CDR2 are MNHNS and SASEGT. CDR3 residues: CASTGRTGTYEQYF. The CDR3 DNA reads as TGTGCCAGCACCGGGAGGACAGGGACCTACGAGCAGTACTTC.

This rearrangement joins TRBV30 to TRBJ1-1, with 11 bases matching TRBD1. The CDR3 is 19 residues long. From germline, CDR1 is GTSNPN and CDR2 SVGIG (reference sequence). Trimming took 2 bases from V and 2 from J; bases not matched to a gene: 16. The CDR3 region is CAWSLRGDRGFSLNTEAFF. Written as DNA, the CDR3 is TGTGCCTGGAGTCTGAGGGGGGACAGGGGGTTTTCTTTAAACACTGAAGCTTTCTTT.

This rearrangement joins TRBV29-1 to TRBJ2-7; D not certain. Trimming removed 4 bases from V and 0 bases from J, with 10 bases in between. Germline V gene data show CDR1 as SQVTM and CDR2 as ANQGSEA. This CDR3 has 13 amino acids. CDR3 sequence (DNA): TGCAGCGTTGCTCCCAGGCTCTCCTACGAGCAGTACTTC. Translating gives CSVAPRLSYEQYF.

The chain is built from TRBV5-5 and TRBJ2-7; a weak D match, TRBD1 (6 bases). Trimming took 1 base from V and 7 from J, leaving 9 bases between them. The CDR3 is 12 amino acids. Germline loops: CDR1 SGHKS, CDR2 YYEKEE (reference sequence). The DNA for the CDR3 is TGTGCCAGCAGCTTGATTCAGGGGGAGCAGTACTTC. It is translated as CASSLIQGEQYF.

The chain has TRBV11-2 and TRBJ1-2; a weak D match, TRBD1 (5 bases). The germline V gene has CDR1 SGHAT and CDR2 FQNNGV. This CDR3 has 18 amino acids. The V end lost 0 bases, the J end lost 4 bases, and 21 bases lay between the germline ends. CDR3 coding DNA: TGTGCCAGCAGCTTAGATCTGTCGGGGGAGGGGAGACCCTATGGCTACACCTTC. Residues: CASSLDLSGEGRPYGYTF.

The CDR3 nucleotides are TGCGCCAGCAGCGACGGGACTGTGAACACCGGGGAGCTGTTTTTT. This encodes CASSDGTVNTGELFF. The V and J genes are TRBV5-1 and TRBJ2-2; a possible D gene is TRBD2 (6 bases). Germline assignment: CDR1 SGHRS and CDR2 YFSETQ. Trimming stripped 4 bases from V and 1 base from J, with 11 bases between. This CDR3 region has 15 residues.

The chain joins TRBV6-5 to TRBJ2-1; 8 bases match TRBD2. The CDR3 is 12 residues long. The junction had 10 bases not matched to a gene; V was cut back by 6 bases and J by 15 bases. Per the germline V gene, CDR1 is MNHEY and CDR2 is SVGAGI. CDR3 sequence reads: CASRPQRGRPFF. DNA of the CDR3: TGTGCCAGCAGACCTCAGCGGGGGCGTCCGTTCTTC.

The rearrangement joins TRBV13 to TRBJ2-7, with 8 bases that match TRBD2. This CDR3 has 15 residues. V lost 4 bases and J lost 3; bases outside the gene matches: 8. CDR1 is PRHDT, CDR2 FYEKMQ, per germline (reference sequence). CDR3 nucleotides: TGTGCCAGCAGCTCCCCGGGGAGCGGGAGCTACGAGCAGTACTTC. It codes for CASSSPGSGSYEQYF.

The chain is built from TRBV6-5 and TRBJ1-1, with a possible D match to TRBD1 (5 bases). Trimming removed 3 bases from V and 10 bases from J, with 15 bases in between. The CDR3 runs to 13 residues. Germline assignment: CDR1 MNHEY and CDR2 SVGAGI. In nucleotides, the CDR3 is TGTGCCAGCAGTTATTGGGGCCCTGACGGAGCTTTCTTT. This codes for CASSYWGPDGAFF.

The chain employs TRBV4-2 and TRBJ2-7, with a tentative D call TRBD2 (6 bases). The length of the CDR3 is 17 residues. V shed 0 bases and J shed 4 bases, with 19 bases lying between them. Germline values: CDR1 LGHNA, CDR2 YNFKEQ. This CDR3 reads CASSQDWGLQYWYEQYF. CDR3 coding DNA: TGTGCCAGCAGCCAAGATTGGGGACTCCAATACTGGTACGAGCAGTACTTC.